The 8 T cell receptor beta chains presented below share a single source sample, sequenced in a study of spatial heterogeneity in lung cancer. The time point here: sample taken at primary tumor resection. No cells were sorted before sequencing. The whole RNA sequenced was extracted from tumor, nontumor lung or frozen PBMC. Using its own MiXCR run on the 5' RACE reads, TCRdb lists one record per CDR3 protein. Found here are approximately 38,000 distinct CDR3 sequences, around 5.8% of them singletons; the top ten hold under 14%. The sample in question was PBMCs, obtained at surgery. The receptors shown here come from a male donor with early-stage non-small cell lung cancer.

To note about this clonotype: The junction differs from germline at one of its ends, possibly a read error. The chain joins TRBV7-7 to TRBJ2-1, with 13 positions matching TRBD2. The CDR3 covers 15 residues. Germline CDR1 and CDR2: SSHAT and FNYEAQ (reference sequence). DNA for the CDR3: TGTGCTAGCAGCCTGGGACTAGCGGGGAGCAATGAGCAGTTCTTC. It is translated as CASSLGLAGSNEQFF. Drawing the rest from reference TRBV7-7 and TRBJ2-1, the complete variable domain is GAGVSQSPRYKVTKRGQDVTLRCDPISSHATLYWYQQALGQGPEFLTYFNYEAQPDKSGLPSDRFSAERPEGSISTLTIQRTEQRDSAMYRCASSLGLAGSNEQFFGPGTRLTVL.

The gene calls are TRBV2 and TRBJ2-2, with 14 bases lining up with TRBD2. Germline V gene lookup returns CDR1 SNHLY and CDR2 FYNNEI. The J segment lost 4 bases and the V segment lost 2 bases, leaving 15 bases of the junction unmatched. This CDR3 has 21 residues. In nucleotides, the CDR3 is TGTGCCAGCAGTGAACGACGCCCGGGACTAGCGGGGGAAAAGGGCACCGGGGAGCTGTTTTTT. Amino acid sequence: CASSERRPGLAGEKGTGELFF.

At least ten counts were recorded for this clonotype. The chain recombines TRBV28 with TRBJ1-1; a weak D match, TRBD1 (6 bases). The germline V gene encodes CDR1 MDHEN and CDR2 SYDVKM. V lost 6 bases and J lost 11, with 16 bases in between. The CDR3 is 12 amino acids. The DNA for the CDR3 is TGTGCCAGCAGCCAGGGGTCCCTGTGGGCTTTCTTT. This gives the protein CASSQGSLWAFF.

This clonotype was counted only a few times. V is TRBV7-2 and J is TRBJ2-5; D is undetermined. CDR3 length: 12 amino acids. The ends were cut back, 3 bases at V and 3 bases at J, with 5 bases in the middle. Germline assignment: CDR1 SGHTA and CDR2 FQGNSA. The CDR3 protein is CASSLDKETQYF. CDR3 nucleotide sequence: TGTGCCAGCAGCTTGGATAAAGAGACCCAGTACTTC.

This clonotype was found many times. The chain recombines TRBV6-5 with TRBJ2-5, with 7 bases identical to TRBD2. Trimming at V came to 5 bases and at J to 1 base, leaving 4 bases not matched to a gene. The CDR3 spans 14 residues. CDR1 and CDR2 (germline): MNHEY, SVGAGI. The CDR3 is CASSRSGAQETQYF. CDR3 nucleotide sequence: TGTGCCAGCAGTAGGAGCGGGGCCCAAGAGACCCAGTACTTC.

In this sample, this clonotype turned up many times. The chain links TRBV12-3 or TRBV12-4 to TRBJ1-3; D unclear. Trimming removed 3 bases at V and 0 bases at J, with 6 bases between. The CDR3 contains 14 residues. CDR3 sequence: CASSFVGSGNTIYF. DNA of the CDR3: TGTGCCAGCAGTTTTGTGGGCTCTGGAAACACCATATATTTT.

This clonotype showed up many times. V and J are TRBV11-2 and TRBJ1-3; TRBD1 matches at 7 bases. There are 15 residues in the CDR3. J gave up 3 bases and V 5 bases, and 7 bases lay outside the gene matches. Germline-derived CDR1 and CDR2 are SGHAT and FQNNGV. CDR3 amino acids: CASSPLGQFGNTIYF. CDR3 DNA sequence: TGTGCCAGCAGCCCATTGGGACAGTTTGGAAACACCATATATTTT.

This clonotype was counted many times. The genes are TRBV7-3 and TRBJ2-2, with 9 bases aligning to TRBD1. CDR3 length: 15 amino acids. CDR1 SGHTA and CDR2 FQGTGA come from the germline V gene. With V trimmed by 5 bases and J by 5 bases, 6 bases remained unmatched. Here the CDR3 reads CASSKSGTGTGELFF. CDR3 DNA sequence: TGTGCCAGCAGCAAATCCGGGACAGGGACCGGGGAGCTGTTTTTT.